A selection of T cell receptor beta chains follows, all from one sample in a study of CD8+CD57+ T cells in acquired aplastic anemia. TCRdb processed the reads anew with MiXCR; each CDR3 protein has one entry. The top ten clones hold 2.6% of a sample with about 120,000 distinct CDR3 sequences, less than 50% of them seen once. Sequencing was done on a sample of sorted CD4+, CD8+, or CD8+CD57+ T cells (not recorded which) from PBMCs. The origin of the receptors is a human donor with aplastic anemia. CDR3s include the opening cysteine and the closing phenylalanine or tryptophan. The order of the fields is V gene, J gene, clone size, D gene, CDR3 protein, CDR3 DNA. D genes are given only for firm matches. Only some rows state a clone size, as once, few, many or a class for expanded clones.

TRBV12-3/TRBV12-4	TRBJ2-2	few	TRBD2	CASSLSGGHTGELFF	TGTGCCAGCAGTTTGTCGGGGGGGCACACCGGGGAGCTGTTTTTT
TRBV29-1	TRBJ1-2	-	-	CSVLGTVDYGYTF	TGCAGCGTTTTGGGGACGGTCGACTATGGCTACACCTTC
TRBV6-5	TRBJ1-6	-	-	CASSYDTGPQSPLHF	TGTGCCAGCAGCTACGACACGGGGCCCCAATCACCCCTCCACTTT
TRBV19	TRBJ1-5	-	-	CASENGGGNQPQHF	TGTGCCAGTGAGAATGGAGGGGGCAATCAGCCCCAGCATTTT
TRBV20-1	TRBJ1-6	many	-	CSASPISGTGGSPLHF	TGCAGTGCTTCACCCATCTCCGGGACGGGGGGTTCACCCCTCCACTTT
TRBV6-2/TRBV6-3	TRBJ1-1	many	-	CASSLLRATEAFF	TGTGCCAGCAGTTTACTCAGGGCCACTGAAGCTTTCTTT
TRBV10-2	TRBJ1-1	once	TRBD1	CASSGQGLNTEAFF	TGCGCCAGCTCCGGACAGGGCCTAAACACTGAAGCTTTCTTT
TRBV20-1	TRBJ1-5	many	-	CSARVPGASQPQHF	TGCAGTGCTAGAGTTCCGGGAGCAAGTCAGCCCCAGCATTTT
TRBV19	TRBJ1-2	many	TRBD1	CASTAPNRQGFGYTF	TGTGCCAGTACCGCCCCCAATCGACAGGGCTTCGGCTACACCTTC
TRBV4-2	TRBJ2-7	few	TRBD1	CASSPRQGKLLYEQYF	TGTGCCAGCAGCCCCAGACAGGGCAAGCTACTCTACGAGCAGTACTTC
TRBV6-5	TRBJ1-2	many	TRBD1	CASSSGQGPYGYTF	TGTGCCAGCAGTTCCGGACAGGGCCCTTATGGCTACACCTTC
TRBV29-1	TRBJ2-7	-	-	CSVESGWGSYEQYF	TGCAGCGTTGAATCCGGGTGGGGATCCTACGAGCAGTACTTC
TRBV19	TRBJ2-1	-	TRBD2	CATQTSFYNEQFF	TGTGCCACCCAGACTAGCTTCTACAATGAGCAGTTCTTC
TRBV4-1	TRBJ1-5	many	-	CASSQDDRNQPQHF	TGCGCCAGCAGCCAAGATGACAGGAATCAGCCCCAGCATTTT
TRBV5-8	TRBJ1-2	many	TRBD1	CASSARQGKVYGYTF	TGTGCCAGCAGCGCTCGACAGGGAAAAGTCTATGGCTACACCTTC
TRBV4-1	TRBJ2-1	-	TRBD1	CASSQDHDRGRKYDWDNEQFF	TGCGCCAGCAGCCAAGATCACGACAGGGGGCGGAAGTATGATTGGGACAATGAGCAGTTCTTC
TRBV9	TRBJ1-1	many	TRBD1	CASSGLDRGEGTEAFF	TGTGCCAGCAGCGGCCTGGACAGGGGAGAGGGCACTGAAGCTTTCTTT
TRBV5-4	TRBJ1-5	-	TRBD1	CASSLGDRLKETQHF	TGTGCCAGCAGCTTGGGGGACAGACTGAAAGAGACCCAGCATTTT
TRBV2	TRBJ1-3	many	-	CASSDRGFFSGNTIYF	TGTGCCAGCAGCGATAGGGGTTTTTTCTCTGGAAACACCATATATTTT
TRBV7-2	TRBJ1-5	-	-	CAGSLGFNQPQHF	TGTGCCGGCAGCTTAGGGTTCAATCAGCCCCAGCATTTT
TRBV12-3/TRBV12-4	TRBJ1-5	many	-	CASSLGGQNNQPQHF	TGTGCCAGCAGCCTGGGTGGGCAGAACAATCAGCCCCAGCATTTT
TRBV2	TRBJ1-2	-	-	CASSEQAANYGYTF	TGTGCCAGCAGTGAACAGGCAGCTAACTATGGCTACACCTTC
TRBV2	TRBJ2-1	-	-	CASSEYAQGQFF	TGTGCCAGCAGTGAATACGCACAGGGGCAGTTCTTC
TRBV29-1	TRBJ2-1	-	-	CSVEVVIYNEQFF	TGCAGCGTTGAGGTAGTGATTTACAATGAGCAGTTCTTC
TRBV19	TRBJ2-2	many	TRBD2	CASLRGGYTGELFF	TGTGCCAGTCTCCGGGGGGGGTACACCGGGGAGCTGTTTTTT
TRBV11-1	TRBJ1-3	many	-	CASSQPTGPNGNTIYF	TGTGCCAGCAGCCAACCCACAGGGCCTAATGGAAACACCATATATTTT
TRBV11-1	TRBJ2-1	-	-	CASSLVGINEQFF	TGTGCCAGCAGCTTAGTGGGCATCAATGAGCAGTTCTTC
TRBV25-1	TRBJ1-6	-	TRBD1	CASSEGTGKGALHF	TGTGCCAGCAGTGAGGGGACAGGGAAAGGGGCCCTCCACTTT